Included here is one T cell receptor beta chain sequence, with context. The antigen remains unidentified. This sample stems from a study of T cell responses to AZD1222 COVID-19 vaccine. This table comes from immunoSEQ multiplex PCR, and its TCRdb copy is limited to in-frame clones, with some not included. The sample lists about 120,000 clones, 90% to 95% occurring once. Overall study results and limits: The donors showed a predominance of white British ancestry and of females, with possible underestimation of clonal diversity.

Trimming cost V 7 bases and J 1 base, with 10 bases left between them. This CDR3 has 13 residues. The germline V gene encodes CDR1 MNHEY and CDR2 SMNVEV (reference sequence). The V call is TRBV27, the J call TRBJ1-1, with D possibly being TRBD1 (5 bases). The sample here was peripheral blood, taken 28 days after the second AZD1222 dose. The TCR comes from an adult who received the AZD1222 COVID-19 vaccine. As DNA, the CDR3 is TGTGCCAGCACCGGACAATCGAACACTGAAGCTTTCTTT. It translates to CASTGQSNTEAFF.